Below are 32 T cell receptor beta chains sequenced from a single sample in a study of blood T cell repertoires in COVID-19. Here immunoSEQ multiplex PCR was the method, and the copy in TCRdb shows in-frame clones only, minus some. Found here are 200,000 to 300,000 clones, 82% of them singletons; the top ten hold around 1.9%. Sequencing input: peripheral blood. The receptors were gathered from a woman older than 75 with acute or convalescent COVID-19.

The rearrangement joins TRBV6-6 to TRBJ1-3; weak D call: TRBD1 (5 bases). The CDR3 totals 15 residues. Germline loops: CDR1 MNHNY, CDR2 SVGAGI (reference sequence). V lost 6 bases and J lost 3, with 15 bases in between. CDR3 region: CASRRLGAYGNTIYF. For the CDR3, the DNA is TGTGCCAGCAGGCGCCTTGGGGCTTATGGAAACACCATATATTTT.

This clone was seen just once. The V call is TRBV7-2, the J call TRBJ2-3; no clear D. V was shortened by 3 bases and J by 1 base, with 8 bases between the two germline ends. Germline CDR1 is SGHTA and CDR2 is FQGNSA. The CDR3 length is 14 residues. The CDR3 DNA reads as TGTGCCAGCAGCTTGACAAAGGGCACAGATACGCAGTATTTT. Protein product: CASSLTKGTDTQYF. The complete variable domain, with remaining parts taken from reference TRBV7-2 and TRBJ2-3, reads GAGVSQSPSNKVTEKGKDVELRCDPISGHTALYWYRQSLGQGLEFLIYFQGNSAPDKSGLPSDRFSAERTGGSVSTLTIQRTQQEDSAVYLCASSLTKGTDTQYFGPGTRLTVL.

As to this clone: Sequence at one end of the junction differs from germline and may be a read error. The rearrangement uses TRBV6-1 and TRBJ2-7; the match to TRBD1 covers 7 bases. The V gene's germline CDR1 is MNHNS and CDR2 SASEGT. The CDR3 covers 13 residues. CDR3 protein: CASSEDRDYEQYF. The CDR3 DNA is TGTGCCAGCAGCGAAGACAGGGACTACGAGCAGTACTTC.

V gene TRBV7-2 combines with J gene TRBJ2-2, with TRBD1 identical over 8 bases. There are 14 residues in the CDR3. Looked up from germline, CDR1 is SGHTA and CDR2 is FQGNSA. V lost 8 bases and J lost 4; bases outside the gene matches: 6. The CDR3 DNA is TGTGCCAGCGAGTACGGGACAGGCACCGGGGAGCTGTTTTTT. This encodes CASEYGTGTGELFF.

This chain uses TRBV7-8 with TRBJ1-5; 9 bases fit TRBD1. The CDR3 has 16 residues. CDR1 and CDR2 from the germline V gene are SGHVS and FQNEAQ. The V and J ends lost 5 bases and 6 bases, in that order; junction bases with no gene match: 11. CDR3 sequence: CASSPSGQGTGQPQHF. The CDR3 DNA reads TGTGCCAGCAGCCCCTCGGGACAGGGAACAGGTCAGCCCCAGCATTTT.

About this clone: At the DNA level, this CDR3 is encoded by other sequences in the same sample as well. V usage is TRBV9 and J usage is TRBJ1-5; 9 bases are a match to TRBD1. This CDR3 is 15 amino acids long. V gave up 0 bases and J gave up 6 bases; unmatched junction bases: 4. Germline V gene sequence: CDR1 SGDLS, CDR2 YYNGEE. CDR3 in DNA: TGTGCCAGCAGCGTAGGGGGACAGGGCGGTCAGCCCCAGCATTTT. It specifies CASSVGGQGGQPQHF.

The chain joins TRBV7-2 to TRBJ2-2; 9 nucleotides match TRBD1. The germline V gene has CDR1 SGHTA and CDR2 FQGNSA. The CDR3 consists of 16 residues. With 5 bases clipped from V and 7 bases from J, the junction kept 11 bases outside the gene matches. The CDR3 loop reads CASSRMGTGMNGELFF. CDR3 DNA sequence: TGTGCCAGCAGCCGTATGGGGACAGGGATGAACGGGGAGCTGTTTTTT.

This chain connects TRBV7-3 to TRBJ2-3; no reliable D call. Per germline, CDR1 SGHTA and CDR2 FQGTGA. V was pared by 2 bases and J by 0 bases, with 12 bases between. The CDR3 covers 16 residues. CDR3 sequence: CASSLLGSTSTDTQYF. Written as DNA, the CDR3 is TGTGCCAGCAGCTTATTGGGCTCCACTAGCACAGATACGCAGTATTTT.

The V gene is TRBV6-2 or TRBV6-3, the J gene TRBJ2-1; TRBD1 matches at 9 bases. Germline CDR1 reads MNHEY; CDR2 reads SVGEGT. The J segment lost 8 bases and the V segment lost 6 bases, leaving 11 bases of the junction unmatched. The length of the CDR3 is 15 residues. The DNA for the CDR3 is TGTGCCAGCAGCGAAGACAGGGGGGATCGTTATGAGCAGTTCTTC. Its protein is CASSEDRGDRYEQFF.

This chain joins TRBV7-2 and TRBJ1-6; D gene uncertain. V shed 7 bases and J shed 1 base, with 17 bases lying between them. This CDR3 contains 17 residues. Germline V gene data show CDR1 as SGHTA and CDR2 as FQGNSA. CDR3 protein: CASILGGRGSYNSPLHF. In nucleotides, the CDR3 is TGTGCCAGCATCCTCGGTGGGAGAGGTTCCTATAATTCACCCCTCCACTTT.

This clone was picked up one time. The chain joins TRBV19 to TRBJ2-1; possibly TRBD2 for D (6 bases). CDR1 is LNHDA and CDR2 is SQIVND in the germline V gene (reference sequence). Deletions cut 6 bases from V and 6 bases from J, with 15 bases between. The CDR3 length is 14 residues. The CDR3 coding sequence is TGTGCCAGTAGCAGGACTACCTCCCGCAATGAGCAGTTCTTC. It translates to CASSRTTSRNEQFF. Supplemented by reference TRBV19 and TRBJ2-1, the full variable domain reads DGGITQSPKYLFRKEGQNVTLSCEQNLNHDAMYWYRQDPGQGLRLIYYSQIVNDFQKGDIAEGYSVSREKKESFPLTVTSAQKNPTAFYLCASSRTTSRNEQFFGPGTRLTVL.

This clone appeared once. The CDR3 DNA reads TGTGCCAGCAGCCGGGACAGGGGTAACGAGCAGTACTTC. The encoded protein is CASSRDRGNEQYF. This chain uses TRBV11-2 with TRBJ2-7, with 10 bases fitting TRBD1. Per the germline V gene, CDR1 is SGHAT and CDR2 is FQNNGV. V was pared by 5 bases and J by 5 bases, with 3 bases of the junction left unmatched. The CDR3 spans 13 residues.

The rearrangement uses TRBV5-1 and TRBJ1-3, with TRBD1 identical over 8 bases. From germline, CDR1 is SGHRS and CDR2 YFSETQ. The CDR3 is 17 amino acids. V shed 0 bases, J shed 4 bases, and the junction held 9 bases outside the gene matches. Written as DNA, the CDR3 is TGCGCCAGCAGCTTGGGACAGGGGTTTGCCGGAGGAAACACCATATATTTT. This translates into CASSLGQGFAGGNTIYF.

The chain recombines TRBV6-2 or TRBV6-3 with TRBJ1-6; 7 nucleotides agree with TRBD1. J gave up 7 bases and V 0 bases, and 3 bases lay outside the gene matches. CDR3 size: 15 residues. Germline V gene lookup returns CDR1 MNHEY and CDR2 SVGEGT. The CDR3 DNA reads TGTGCCAGCAGTTACTCCCGACAGGGAAATTCACCCCTCCACTTT. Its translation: CASSYSRQGNSPLHF.

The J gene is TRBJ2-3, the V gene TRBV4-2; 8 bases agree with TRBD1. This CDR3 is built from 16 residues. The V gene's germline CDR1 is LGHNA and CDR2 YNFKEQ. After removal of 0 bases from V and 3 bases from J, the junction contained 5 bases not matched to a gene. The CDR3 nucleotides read TGTGCCAGCAGCCAAGAGACAGGGGCCCCGACAGATACGCAGTATTTT. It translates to CASSQETGAPTDTQYF.

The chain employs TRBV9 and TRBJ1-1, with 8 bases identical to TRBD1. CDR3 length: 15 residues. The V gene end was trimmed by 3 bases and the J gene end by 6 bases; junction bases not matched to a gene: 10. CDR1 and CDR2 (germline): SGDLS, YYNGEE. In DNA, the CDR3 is TGTGCCAGCAGCGCCGCTGGACAGGGAGATTCTGAAGCTTTCTTT. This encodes CASSAAGQGDSEAFF.

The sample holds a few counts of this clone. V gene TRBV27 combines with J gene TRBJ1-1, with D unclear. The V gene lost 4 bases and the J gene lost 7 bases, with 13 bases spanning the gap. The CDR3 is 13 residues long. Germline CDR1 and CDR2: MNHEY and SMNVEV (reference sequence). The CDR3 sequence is CASSSIGRGEAFF. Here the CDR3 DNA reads TGTGCCAGCAGTTCCATTGGACGGGGTGAAGCTTTCTTT.

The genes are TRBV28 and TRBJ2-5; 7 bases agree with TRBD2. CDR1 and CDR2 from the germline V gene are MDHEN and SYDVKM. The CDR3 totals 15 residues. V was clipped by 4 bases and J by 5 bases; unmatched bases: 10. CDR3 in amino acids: CASSSGSGSLETQYF. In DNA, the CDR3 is TGTGCCAGCAGTTCTGGTAGCGGGTCCTTGGAGACCCAGTACTTC.

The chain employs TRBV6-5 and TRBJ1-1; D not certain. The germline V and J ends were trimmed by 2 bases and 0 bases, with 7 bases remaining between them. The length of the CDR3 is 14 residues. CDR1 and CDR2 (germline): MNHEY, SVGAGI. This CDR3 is CASSYGLMNTEAFF. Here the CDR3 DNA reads TGTGCCAGCAGTTACGGGCTCATGAACACTGAAGCTTTCTTT.

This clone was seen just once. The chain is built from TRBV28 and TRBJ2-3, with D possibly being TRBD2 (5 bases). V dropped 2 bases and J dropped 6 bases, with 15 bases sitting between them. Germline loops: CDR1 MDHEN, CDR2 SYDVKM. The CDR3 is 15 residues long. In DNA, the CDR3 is TGTGCCAGCAGTTTACCGGGTTCGAGGGTCGATACGCAGTATTTT. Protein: CASSLPGSRVDTQYF. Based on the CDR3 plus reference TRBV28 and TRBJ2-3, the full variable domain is DVKVTQSSRYLVKRTGEKVFLECVQDMDHENMFWYRQDPGLGLRLIYFSYDVKMKEKGDIPEGYSVSREKKERFSLILESASTNQTSMYLCASSLPGSRVDTQYFGPGTRLTVL.

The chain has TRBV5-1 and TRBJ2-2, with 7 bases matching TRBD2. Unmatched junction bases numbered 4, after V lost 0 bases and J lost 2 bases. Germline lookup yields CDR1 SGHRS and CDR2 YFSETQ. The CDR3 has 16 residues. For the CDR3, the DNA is TGCGCCAGCAGCTTGGTGCTAGCGGATAACACCGGGGAGCTGTTTTTT. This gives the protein CASSLVLADNTGELFF.

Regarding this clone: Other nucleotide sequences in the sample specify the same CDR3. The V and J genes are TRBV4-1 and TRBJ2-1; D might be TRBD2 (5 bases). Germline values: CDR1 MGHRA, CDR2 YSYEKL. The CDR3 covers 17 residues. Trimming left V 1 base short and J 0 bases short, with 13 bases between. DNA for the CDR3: TGCGCCAGCAGCCAAGGATCTGGGAGAAGCTCCTACAATGAGCAGTTCTTC. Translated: CASSQGSGRSSYNEQFF.

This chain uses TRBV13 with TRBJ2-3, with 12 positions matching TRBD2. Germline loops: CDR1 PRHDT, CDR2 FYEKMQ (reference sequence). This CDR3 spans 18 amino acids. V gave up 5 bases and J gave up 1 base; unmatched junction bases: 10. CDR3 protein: CASSRRLAGVIGTDTQYF. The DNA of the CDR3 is TGTGCCAGCAGCCGAAGACTAGCGGGAGTTATAGGCACAGATACGCAGTATTTT.

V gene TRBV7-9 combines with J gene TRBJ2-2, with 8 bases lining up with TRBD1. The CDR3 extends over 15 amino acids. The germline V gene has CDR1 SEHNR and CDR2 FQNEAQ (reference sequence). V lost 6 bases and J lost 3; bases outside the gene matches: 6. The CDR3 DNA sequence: TGTGCCAGCAGAGTCTTGGACAGGGACACCGGGGAGCTGTTTTTT. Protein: CASRVLDRDTGELFF. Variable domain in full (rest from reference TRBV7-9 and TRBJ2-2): DTGVSQNPRHKITKRGQNVTFRCDPISEHNRLYWYRQTLGQGPEFLTYFQNEAQLEKSRLLSDRFSAERPKGSFSTLEIQRTEQGDSAMYLCASRVLDRDTGELFFGEGSRLTVL.

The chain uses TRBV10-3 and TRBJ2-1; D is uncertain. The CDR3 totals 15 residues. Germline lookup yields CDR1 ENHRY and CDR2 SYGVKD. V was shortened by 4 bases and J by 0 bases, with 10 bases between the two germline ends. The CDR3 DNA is TGTGCCATCAGTGGATCCCTGAGCTCCTACAATGAGCAGTTCTTC. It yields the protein CAISGSLSSYNEQFF.

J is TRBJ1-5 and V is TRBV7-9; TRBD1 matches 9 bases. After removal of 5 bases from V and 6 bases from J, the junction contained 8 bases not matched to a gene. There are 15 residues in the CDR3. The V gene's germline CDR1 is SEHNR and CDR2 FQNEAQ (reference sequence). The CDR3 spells CASSTTGGGGQPQHF. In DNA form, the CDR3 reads TGTGCCAGCAGCACTACAGGGGGCGGCGGTCAGCCCCAGCATTTT. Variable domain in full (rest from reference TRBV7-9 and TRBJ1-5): DTGVSQNPRHKITKRGQNVTFRCDPISEHNRLYWYRQTLGQGPEFLTYFQNEAQLEKSRLLSDRFSAERPKGSFSTLEIQRTEQGDSAMYLCASSTTGGGGQPQHFGDGTRLSIL.

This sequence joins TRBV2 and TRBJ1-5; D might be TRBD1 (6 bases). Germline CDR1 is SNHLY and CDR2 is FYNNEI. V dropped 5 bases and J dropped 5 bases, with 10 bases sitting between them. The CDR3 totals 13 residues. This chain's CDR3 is CASSLTGDQPQHF. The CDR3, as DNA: TGTGCCAGCAGTTTGACAGGCGATCAGCCCCAGCATTTT.

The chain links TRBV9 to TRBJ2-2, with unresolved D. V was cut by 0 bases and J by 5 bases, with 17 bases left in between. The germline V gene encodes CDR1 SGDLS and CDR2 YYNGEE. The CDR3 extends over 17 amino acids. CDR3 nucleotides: TGTGCCAGCAGCGTAGAGGCAGGAAGAATTAGGACCGGGGAGCTGTTTTTT. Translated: CASSVEAGRIRTGELFF.

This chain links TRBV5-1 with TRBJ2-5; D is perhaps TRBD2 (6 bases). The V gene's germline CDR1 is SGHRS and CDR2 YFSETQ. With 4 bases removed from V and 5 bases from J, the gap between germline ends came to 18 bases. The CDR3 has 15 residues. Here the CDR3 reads CASSLLVGSRETQYF. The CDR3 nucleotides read TGCGCCAGCAGCCTCCTGGTCGGGAGCCGTGAGACCCAGTACTTC. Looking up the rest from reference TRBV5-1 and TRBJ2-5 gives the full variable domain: KAGVTQTPRYLIKTRGQQVTLSCSPISGHRSVSWYQQTPGQGLQFLFEYFSETQRNKGNFPGRFSGRQFSNSRSEMNVSTLELGDSALYLCASSLLVGSRETQYFGPGTRLLVL.

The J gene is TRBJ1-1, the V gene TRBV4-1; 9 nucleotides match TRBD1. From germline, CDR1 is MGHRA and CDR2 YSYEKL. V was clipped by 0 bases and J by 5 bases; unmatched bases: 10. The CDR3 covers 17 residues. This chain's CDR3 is CASSQERNRGRLTEAFF. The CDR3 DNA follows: TGCGCCAGCAGCCAAGAAAGGAACAGGGGGCGCTTGACTGAAGCTTTCTTT.

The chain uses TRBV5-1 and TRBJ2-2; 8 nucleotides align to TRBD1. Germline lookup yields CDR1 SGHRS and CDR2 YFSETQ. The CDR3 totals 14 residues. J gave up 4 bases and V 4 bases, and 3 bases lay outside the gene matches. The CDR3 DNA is TGCGCCAGCAGCGAGACAGGGGCCACCGGGGAGCTGTTTTTT. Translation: CASSETGATGELFF.

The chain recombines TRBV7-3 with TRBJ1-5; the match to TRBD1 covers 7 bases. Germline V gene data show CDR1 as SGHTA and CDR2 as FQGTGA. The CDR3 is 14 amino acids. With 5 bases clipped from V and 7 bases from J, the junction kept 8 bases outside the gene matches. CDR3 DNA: TGTGCCAGCAGCCTTGACAGGGCTAGACAGCCCCAGCATTTT. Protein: CASSLDRARQPQHF.